This T cell receptor (beta chain) was captured by sequencing in a study of T cell repertoires in cytomegalovirus infection. Findings and caveats of the study: Clonotype analysis showed dominance of the ex vivo response by HLA-C-restricted CMV-specific TCR beta clonotypes.

This clonotype was observed at least ten times. What it binds is not known. The CDR3 is made up of 15 amino acids. V lost 3 bases to trimming and J lost 0 bases, with 10 bases between them. Germline V lookup: CDR1 MDHEN, CDR2 SYDVKM. One entry per CDR3 protein, called by TCRdb with MiXCR from the reads. The sample records 170,000 or so distinct CDR3 sequences, approximately 14% being singletons. The V and J genes are TRBV28 and TRBJ2-3, with D perhaps TRBD1 (5 bases). The sequence derives from a human donor in good health (CMV status not recorded). Some clones in this sample may be carry-over from other donors' samples. Sequenced: PBMCs. CDR3 residues: CASSFQGSSTDTQYF. The CDR3 region has the DNA TGTGCCAGCAGTTTTCAGGGTTCTAGCACAGATACGCAGTATTTT.